Following are 19 T cell receptor beta chains from one sample sequenced in a study of persistence of HIV-infected CD4 T cells. The stimulus was an HIV-1 Gag 15-mer peptide pool, 1 ug/peptide/mL. Sorted nonresponding memory CD4+ T cells were CD40L-negative, CD69-negative, CD45RO-high. Antigens for these TCRs are unknown. The immunoSEQ assay was version 4, run in survey mode. Data came from immunoSEQ multiplex PCR; TCRdb stores just in-frame clones and leaves some out. The sample yields about 40,000 clones, about 80% seen once. Material: CD4+ T cells sorted from PBMCs after approximately 19-hour stimulation, obtained from a patient who received antiretroviral therapy. The receptors shown here come from an adult man with HIV who was CMV-seropositive.

This clone is medium-sized. The CDR3 sequence: CASLGQPMGSPLHF. CDR3 bases: TGTGCCAGTCTTGGACAGCCTATGGGTTCACCCCTCCACTTT. V and J are TRBV19 and TRBJ1-6, with D possibly matching TRBD1 (6 bases). This CDR3 has 14 residues. In germline, CDR1 is LNHDA, CDR2 SQIVND (reference sequence). The V gene lost 8 bases and the J gene lost 9 bases, with 17 bases spanning the gap.

The chain combines TRBV6-5 with TRBJ2-7; tentatively, D is TRBD2 (6 bases). The CDR3 has 15 amino acids. V was clipped by 6 bases and J by 1 base, with 16 bases between them. Per germline, CDR1 MNHEY and CDR2 SVGAGI. DNA for the CDR3: TGTGCCAGCAGGAGGGAGGTAGCGGAGTCCTACGAGCAGTACTTC. Amino acid sequence: CASRREVAESYEQYF.

The gene calls are TRBV25-1 and TRBJ1-6; D is unclear. Between the trimmed V and J ends, which lost 4 bases and 8 bases, there was a span of 18 bases. CDR3 length equals 16 residues. Germline V gene sequence: CDR1 MGHDK, CDR2 SYGVNS. The CDR3 DNA follows: TGTGCCAGCAGTGCAACTCAATGGGATTTAGATTCACCCCTCCACTTT. Translated: CASSATQWDLDSPLHF. The variable domain in full, with the rest retrieved from reference TRBV25-1 and TRBJ1-6, is EADIYQTPRYLVIGTGKKITLECSQTMGHDKMYWYQQDPGMELHLIHYSYGVNSTEKGDLSSESTVSRIRTEHFPLTLESARPSHTSQYLCASSATQWDLDSPLHFGNGTRLTVT.

This chain uses TRBV7-9 with TRBJ1-1, with D possibly matching TRBD1 (5 bases). This CDR3 region has 13 residues. V lost 2 bases and J 3 bases, leaving 7 bases between the germline ends. Germline V gives CDR1 SEHNR, CDR2 FQNEAQ (reference sequence). The CDR3 is CASSLIQDTEAFF. Here the CDR3 DNA reads TGTGCCAGCAGCTTAATACAGGACACTGAAGCTTTCTTT.

This clone has a handful of counts. The CDR3 bases are TGTGCCATCAGTGAGGGCGGGAGTGGCACTGAAGCTTTCTTT. Translated: CAISEGGSGTEAFF. This rearrangement joins TRBV10-3 to TRBJ1-1; D is undetermined. Trimming pared 2 bases from V and 4 bases from J, leaving 11 bases between. This CDR3 is built from 14 residues. Germline V lookup: CDR1 ENHRY, CDR2 SYGVKD.

This clone showed up just a few times. The chain joins TRBV5-1 to TRBJ2-7, with 7 bases fitting TRBD1. The V segment lost 7 bases and the J segment 2 bases; nucleotides outside the gene matches: 6. Germline V gene sequence: CDR1 SGHRS, CDR2 YFSETQ. This CDR3 is built from 13 residues. CDR3 DNA: TGCGCCAGCCGACGGGACAGTACCTACGAGCAGTACTTC. The encoded protein is CASRRDSTYEQYF.

The chain carries TRBV9 and TRBJ2-3; D gene ambiguous. The CDR3 is made up of 13 amino acids. The V gene lost 0 bases and the J gene lost 0 bases, with 2 bases spanning the gap. The V gene's germline CDR1 is SGDLS and CDR2 YYNGEE. The DNA of the CDR3 is TGTGCCAGCAGCGTAGCAAGCACAGATACGCAGTATTTT. Residues: CASSVASTDTQYF. Based on the CDR3 plus reference TRBV9 and TRBJ2-3, the full variable domain is DSGVTQTPKHLITATGQRVTLRCSPRSGDLSVYWYQQSLDQGLQFLIQYYNGEERAKGNILERFSAQQFPDLHSELNLSSLELGDSALYFCASSVASTDTQYFGPGTRLTVL.

This clone was observed a single time. The chain combines TRBV20-1 with TRBJ2-7; 8 nucleotides match TRBD2. CDR3 length: 14 residues. J was trimmed by 3 bases and V by 3 bases; bases with no gene match: 7. Germline V lookup: CDR1 DFQATT, CDR2 SNEGSKA (reference sequence). The CDR3 sequence: CSASILAGNYEQYF. CDR3 sequence (DNA): TGCAGTGCTAGTATATTAGCGGGGAACTACGAGCAGTACTTC.

The CDR3 protein is CASSSSPAGSYEQYF. CDR3 DNA sequence: TGTGCCAGTAGTTCATCCCCCGCCGGCTCCTACGAGCAGTACTTC. V usage is TRBV19 and J usage is TRBJ2-7; D not certain. CDR3 size: 15 residues. V was cut by 5 bases and J by 0 bases, with 14 bases left in between. In germline, CDR1 is LNHDA, CDR2 SQIVND (reference sequence).

The chain combines TRBV6-6 with TRBJ2-5; a weak D match, TRBD1 (5 bases). The germline CDR1 and CDR2 sequences are MNHNY and SVGAGI (reference sequence). There are 14 residues in the CDR3. V was shortened by 1 base and J by 5 bases, with 11 bases between the two germline ends. This CDR3 reads CASSYFGRDETQYF. The CDR3 nucleotides read TGTGCCAGCAGTTACTTCGGCAGGGATGAGACCCAGTACTTC.

Only one count was recorded for this clone. V and J are TRBV6-2 or TRBV6-3 and TRBJ1-4; 7 bases are shared with TRBD1. Trimming took 0 bases from V and 5 from J; bases not matched to a gene: 6. The CDR3 runs 16 residues. CDR1 and CDR2 from the germline V gene are MNHEY and SVGEGT. CDR3 sequence (DNA): TGTGCCAGCAGTTACTCAGGGGGCCGGTTAAATGAAAAACTGTTTTTT. Translated, it gives CASSYSGGRLNEKLFF.

A note on this clone: A read error may account for a junction end that differs from germline. This rearrangement joins TRBV7-6 to TRBJ2-7; possibly TRBD1 for D (6 bases). The germline gives CDR1 SGHVS, CDR2 FNYEAQ. This CDR3 has 12 amino acids. The CDR3 loop is CASSPTPGQGDF. The CDR3 nucleotides are TGTGCCAGCAGCCCAACTCCGGGACAAGGGGACTTC. The full variable domain, its missing parts supplied by reference TRBV7-6 and TRBJ2-7, is GAGVSQSPRYKVTKRGQDVALRCDPISGHVSLYWYRQALGQGPEFLTYFNYEAQQDKSGLPNDRFSAERPEGSISTLTIQRTEQRDSAMYRCASSPTPGQGDFGPGTRLTVT.

This chain links TRBV7-8 with TRBJ2-5; maybe TRBD2 (6 bases). The CDR3 covers 15 residues. Germline CDR1 and CDR2: SGHVS and FQNEAQ. V lost 5 bases and J lost 5, with 18 bases in between. The CDR3 protein is CASSLARGIEETQYF. The CDR3 DNA reads TGTGCCAGCAGCCTGGCCCGGGGGATCGAGGAGACCCAGTACTTC.

The chain is built from TRBV30 and TRBJ1-2; D may be TRBD1 (6 bases). The CDR3 totals 14 residues. Trimming stripped 3 bases from V and 5 bases from J, with 16 bases between. The germline V gene encodes CDR1 GTSNPN and CDR2 SVGIG (reference sequence). CDR3 nucleotide sequence: TGTGCCTGGAGAGAGGGGAGGGGGTCTTATGGCTACACCTTC. It encodes CAWREGRGSYGYTF.

The CDR3 DNA is TGTGCCTGGAGTTGGGGAAATGAGCAGTTCTTC. It encodes CAWSWGNEQFF. This sequence joins TRBV30 and TRBJ2-1; D not resolved. The CDR3 is made up of 11 amino acids. Germline CDR1 is GTSNPN and CDR2 is SVGIG (reference sequence). The germline V and J ends were trimmed by 2 bases and 7 bases, with 6 bases remaining between them.

The V call is TRBV19, the J call TRBJ2-1; D remains unclear. Germline V lookup: CDR1 LNHDA, CDR2 SQIVND (reference sequence). Trimming removed 7 bases at V and 0 bases at J, with 16 bases between. The CDR3 runs to 16 residues. DNA for the CDR3: TGTGCCAGTATCCCACCAGGCTCCTCCTCCTACAATGAGCAGTTCTTC. Protein sequence: CASIPPGSSSYNEQFF.

This rearrangement joins TRBV2 to TRBJ1-1, with TRBD1 as a possible D gene (6 bases). Trimming stripped 7 bases from V and 5 bases from J, with 14 bases between. The length of the CDR3 is 13 residues. Germline CDR1 is SNHLY and CDR2 is FYNNEI. The CDR3 spells CASISGARTEAFF. DNA of the CDR3: TGTGCCAGCATTTCAGGGGCCCGAACTGAAGCTTTCTTT.

The V and J genes are TRBV30 and TRBJ1-4; D is ambiguous. V was pared by 0 bases and J by 6 bases, with 14 bases between. This CDR3 is built from 15 residues. The germline CDR1 and CDR2 sequences are GTSNPN and SVGIG (reference sequence). The CDR3 DNA sequence: TGTGCCTGGAGTGTAAAATCGCGGATCGATGAAAAACTGTTTTTT. Protein: CAWSVKSRIDEKLFF. Drawing the rest from reference TRBV30 and TRBJ1-4, the complete variable domain is SQTIHQWPATLVQPVGSPLSLECTVEGTSNPNLYWYRQAAGRGLQLLFYSVGIGQISSEVPQNLSASRPQDRQFILSSKKLLLSDSGFYLCAWSVKSRIDEKLFFGSGTQLSVL.

In this sample, this clone turned up once. The chain employs TRBV6-2 or TRBV6-3 and TRBJ1-5; possible D gene TRBD1, 5 bases. Trimming cost V 0 bases and J 7 bases, with 16 bases left between them. Germline V lookup: CDR1 MNHEY, CDR2 SVGEGT. The CDR3 is made up of 16 amino acids. CDR3 DNA sequence: TGTGCCAGCAGTTACTCCACCCGCCGGGGCGCCCAGCCCCAGCATTTT. The encoded protein is CASSYSTRRGAQPQHF.